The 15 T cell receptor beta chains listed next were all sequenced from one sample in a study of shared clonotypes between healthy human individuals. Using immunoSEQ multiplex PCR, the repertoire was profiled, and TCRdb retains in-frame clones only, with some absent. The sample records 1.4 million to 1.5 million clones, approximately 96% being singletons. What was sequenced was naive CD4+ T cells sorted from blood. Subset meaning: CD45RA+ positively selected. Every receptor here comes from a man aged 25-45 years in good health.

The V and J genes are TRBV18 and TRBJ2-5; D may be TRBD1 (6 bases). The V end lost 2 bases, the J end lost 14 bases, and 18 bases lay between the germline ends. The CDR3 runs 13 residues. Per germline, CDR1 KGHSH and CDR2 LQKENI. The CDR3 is CASSPSNRVHFYF. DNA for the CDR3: TGTGCCAGCTCACCAAGTAACAGGGTCCATTTCTACTTC.

CDR3 sequence (DNA): TGTGCCAGTCTAGACAGGGGGCGCGTCGATGAGCAGTTCTTC. Translating it yields CASLDRGRVDEQFF. The rearrangement uses TRBV19 and TRBJ2-1; TRBD1 matches at 10 bases. Germline CDR1 and CDR2: LNHDA and SQIVND (reference sequence). The junction had 9 bases not matched to a gene; V was cut back by 8 bases and J by 8 bases. This CDR3 comprises 14 residues. The full variable domain, completed using reference TRBV19 and TRBJ2-1, is DGGITQSPKYLFRKEGQNVTLSCEQNLNHDAMYWYRQDPGQGLRLIYYSQIVNDFQKGDIAEGYSVSREKKESFPLTVTSAQKNPTAFYLCASLDRGRVDEQFFGPGTRLTVL.

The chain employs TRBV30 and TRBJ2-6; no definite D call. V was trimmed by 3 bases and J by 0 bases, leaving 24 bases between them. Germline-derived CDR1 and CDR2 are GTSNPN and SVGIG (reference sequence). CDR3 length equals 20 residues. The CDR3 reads CAWRSVGMVGGLSGANVLTF. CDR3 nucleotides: TGTGCCTGGAGGAGTGTGGGAATGGTTGGTGGGCTCTCTGGGGCCAACGTCCTGACTTTC.

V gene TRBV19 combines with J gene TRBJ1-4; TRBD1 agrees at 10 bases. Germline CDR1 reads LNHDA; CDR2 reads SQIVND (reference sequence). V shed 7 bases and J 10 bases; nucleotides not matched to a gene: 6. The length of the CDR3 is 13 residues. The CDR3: CASNDRGLGKLFF. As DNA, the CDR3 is TGTGCCAGTAACGACAGGGGGCTCGGAAAACTGTTTTTT.

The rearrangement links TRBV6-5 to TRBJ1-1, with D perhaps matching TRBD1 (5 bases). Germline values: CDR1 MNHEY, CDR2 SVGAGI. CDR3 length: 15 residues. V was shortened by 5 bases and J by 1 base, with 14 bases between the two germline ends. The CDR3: CASSRRGGTNTEAFF. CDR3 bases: TGTGCCAGCAGTCGGAGAGGAGGGACGAACACTGAAGCTTTCTTT.

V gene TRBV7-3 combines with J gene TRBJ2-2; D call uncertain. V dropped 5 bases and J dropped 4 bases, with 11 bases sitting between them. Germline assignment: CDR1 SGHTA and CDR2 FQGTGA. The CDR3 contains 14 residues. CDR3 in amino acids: CASSNKLVTGELFF. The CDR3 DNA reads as TGTGCCAGCAGCAACAAGCTAGTCACCGGGGAGCTGTTTTTT.

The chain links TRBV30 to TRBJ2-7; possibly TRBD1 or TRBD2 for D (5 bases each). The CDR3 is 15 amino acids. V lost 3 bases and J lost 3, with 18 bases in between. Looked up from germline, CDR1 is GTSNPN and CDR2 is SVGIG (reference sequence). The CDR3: CAWSYQPRGVYEQYF. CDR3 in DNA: TGTGCCTGGAGCTATCAACCAAGGGGAGTCTACGAGCAGTACTTC.

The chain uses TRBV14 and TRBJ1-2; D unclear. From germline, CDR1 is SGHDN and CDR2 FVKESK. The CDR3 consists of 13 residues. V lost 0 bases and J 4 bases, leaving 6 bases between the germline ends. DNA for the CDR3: TGTGCCAGCAGCCAAGACCTGTCCTATGGCTACACCTTC. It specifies CASSQDLSYGYTF.

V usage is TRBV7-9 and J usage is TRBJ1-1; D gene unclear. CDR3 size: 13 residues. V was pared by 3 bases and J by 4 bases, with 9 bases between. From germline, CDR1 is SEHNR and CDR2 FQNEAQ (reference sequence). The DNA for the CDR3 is TGTGCCAGCAGCTTTGAGGGATTCACTGAAGCTTTCTTT. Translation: CASSFEGFTEAFF.

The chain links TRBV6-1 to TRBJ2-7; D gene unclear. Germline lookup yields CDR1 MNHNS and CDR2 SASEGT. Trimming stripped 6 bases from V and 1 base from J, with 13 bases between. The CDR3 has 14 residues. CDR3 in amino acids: CASRQTSSSYEQYF. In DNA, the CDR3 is TGTGCCAGCAGGCAGACAAGTTCTTCCTACGAGCAGTACTTC.

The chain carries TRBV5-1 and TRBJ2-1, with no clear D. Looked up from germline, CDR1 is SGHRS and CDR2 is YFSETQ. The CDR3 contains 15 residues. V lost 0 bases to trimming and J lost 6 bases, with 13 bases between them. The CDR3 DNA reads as TGCGCCAGCAGCTTGGCGGCGGAACCTTTCAATGAGCAGTTCTTC. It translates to CASSLAAEPFNEQFF.

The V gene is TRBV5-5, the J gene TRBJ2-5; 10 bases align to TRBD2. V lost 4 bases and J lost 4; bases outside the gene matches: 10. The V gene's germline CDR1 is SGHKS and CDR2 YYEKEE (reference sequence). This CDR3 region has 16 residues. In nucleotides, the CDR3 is TGTGCCAGCAGCCTGGGACTAGCGCCCTCGGGAGAGACCCAGTACTTC. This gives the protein CASSLGLAPSGETQYF.

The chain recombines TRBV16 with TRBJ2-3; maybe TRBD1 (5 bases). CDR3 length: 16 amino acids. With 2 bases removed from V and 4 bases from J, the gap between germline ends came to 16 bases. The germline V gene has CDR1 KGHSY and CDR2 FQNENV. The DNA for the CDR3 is TGTGCCAGCAGCCAAAAAGGCAGGGAATTGGCAGATACGCAGTATTTT. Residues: CASSQKGRELADTQYF.

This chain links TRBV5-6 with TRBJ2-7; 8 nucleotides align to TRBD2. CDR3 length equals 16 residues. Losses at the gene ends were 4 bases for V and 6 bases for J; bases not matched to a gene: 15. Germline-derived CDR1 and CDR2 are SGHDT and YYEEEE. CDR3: CASSHLEASGPFEQYF. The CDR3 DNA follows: TGTGCCAGCAGCCACCTGGAGGCTAGCGGGCCCTTCGAGCAGTACTTC. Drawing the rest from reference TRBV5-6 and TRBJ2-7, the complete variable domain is DAGVTQSPTHLIKTRGQQVTLRCSPKSGHDTVSWYQQALGQGPQFIFQYYEEEERQRGNFPDRFSGHQFPNYSSELNVNALLLGDSALYLCASSHLEASGPFEQYFGPGTRLTVT.

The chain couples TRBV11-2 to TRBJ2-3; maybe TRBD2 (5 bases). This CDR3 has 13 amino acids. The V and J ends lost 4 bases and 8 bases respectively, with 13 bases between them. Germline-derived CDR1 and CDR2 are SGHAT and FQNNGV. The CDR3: CASSSAGGFTQYF. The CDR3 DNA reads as TGTGCCAGCAGCTCTGCAGGAGGTTTTACGCAGTATTTT. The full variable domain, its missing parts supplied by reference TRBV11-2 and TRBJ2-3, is EAGVAQSPRYKIIEKRQSVAFWCNPISGHATLYWYQQILGQGPKLLIQFQNNGVVDDSQLPKDRFSAERLKGVDSTLKIQPAKLEDSAVYLCASSSAGGFTQYFGPGTRLTVL.